The clone carrying this T cell receptor (beta chain) was picked up a small number of times. Antigen specificity is unknown. The CDR3 spans 15 residues. With 3 bases removed from V and 3 bases from J, the gap between germline ends came to 11 bases. TCRdb ran MiXCR on the 5' RACE reads and lists one entry per CDR3 protein. Of fewer than 650,000 distinct CDR3 sequences listed, roughly 22% are singletons. These data come from a study of T cells after yellow fever vaccination. Points from the study as a whole: Only a small proportion of the clonotypes turned up in both the CD4 and the CD8 compartments, likely arising from convergent recombination. It was the secondary response that reached its peak faster, day 5 versus 15, but it was weaker. In post-booster samples, most primary-vaccination clones reappeared (just under 98% CD4, 88% CD8).

The chain couples TRBV12-3 or TRBV12-4 to TRBJ2-2; D not certain. This sequence was found in a young man who received the YFV17D yellow fever vaccine. The source material was PBMCs, sampled roughly 20 days after the first yellow fever vaccination. DNA of the CDR3: TGTGCCAGCAGTTTTCAGGTTGCGGACACCGGGGAGCTGTTTTTT. Translated: CASSFQVADTGELFF.